Listed below are T cell receptor beta chains from one sample, sequenced in a study of control samples from healthy donors and cancer patients. Only in-frame clones appear in the TCRdb table, and some are missing; sequencing was by immunoSEQ multiplex PCR. The table records 70,000 to 80,000 clones, around 84% of them present only once. The material sequenced was blood. These receptors were collected from a man aged 45-60 years in good health. CDR3s include the opening cysteine and the closing phenylalanine or tryptophan.

V	CDR3
TRBV19	CASTMLQGTTEAFF
TRBV5-1	CASSADRAVGLVNPWQFF
TRBV6-2/TRBV6-3	CASSVSYEQYF
TRBV9	CASSVAQGQGTDTQYF
TRBV5-6	CASSQGQGADTQYF
TRBV19	CASRTGHSSYEQYF
TRBV4-2	CASSQGAGLAGAGELFF
TRBV5-1	CASSPRTGGNTIYF
TRBV2	CASRAGQSLAQPQHF
TRBV19	CASSIPGYTEAFF